One sample yielded the 27 T cell receptor beta chains listed below, sequenced in a study of T cell repertoires in cytomegalovirus infection (dated by TCRdb to the late 2010s). TCRdb records Illumina HiSeq 1500 as the sequencer. The raw public reads went through TCRdb reprocessing: fastp at Q25, MiXCR clone calling, in-frame beta chains kept. Rows are combined by CDR3 protein, so each entry shows the most common genes and DNA. Recorded for this sample are hundreds of thousands of distinct CDR3 sequences; over 7.5% of them occurred a single time. The ten largest clones represent about 4.5% of the sample. The sample was PBMCs. These receptors originate from a human donor in good health (CMV status not recorded). Some clones in this sample may be carry-over from other donors' samples.

This clonotype appeared many times. The chain uses TRBV7-2 and TRBJ2-4; TRBD1 aligns across 8 bases. The junction had 6 bases not matched to a gene; V was cut back by 5 bases and J by 6 bases. The CDR3 extends over 14 amino acids. Germline CDR1 is SGHTA and CDR2 is FQGNSA. DNA of the CDR3: TGTGCCAGCAGCCCCGACAGGGGTATAAACATTCAGTACTTC. It codes for CASSPDRGINIQYF.

This clonotype was counted a few times. The rearrangement joins TRBV20-1 to TRBJ2-3; 10 nucleotides match TRBD2. V gave up 3 bases and J gave up 2 bases; unmatched junction bases: 11. The CDR3 contains 17 residues. CDR1 and CDR2 from the germline V gene are DFQATT and SNEGSKA (reference sequence). CDR3 sequence: CSARVRTSGKYTDTQYF. In DNA, the CDR3 is TGCAGTGCTAGGGTACGGACTAGCGGAAAGTACACAGATACGCAGTATTTT.

The chain recombines TRBV6-2 or TRBV6-3 with TRBJ2-5, with TRBD2 matching over 13 bases. CDR1 and CDR2 (germline): MNHEY, SVGEGT. CDR3 length: 18 residues. V lost 6 bases, J lost 4 bases, and 14 bases stayed unmatched. CDR3 DNA sequence: TGTGCCAGCAGCCCACTCGGACTAGCGGGGGCGGCAGGAGAGACCCAGTACTTC. Its protein product is CASSPLGLAGAAGETQYF.

The CDR3 region has the DNA TGTGCCAGCACCCCGGGGGGTGGACGCGGCTACACCTTC. Its translation is CASTPGGGRGYTF. The chain couples TRBV28 to TRBJ1-2, with TRBD1 as a possible D gene (5 bases). The CDR3 loop spans 13 amino acids. Germline CDR1 is MDHEN and CDR2 is SYDVKM. Trimming removed 7 bases at V and 8 bases at J, with 17 bases between.

This clonotype was recorded at least ten times. The chain joins TRBV14 to TRBJ1-2; the match to TRBD1 covers 10 bases. The CDR3 length is 16 residues. After removal of 4 bases from V and 6 bases from J, the junction contained 11 bases not matched to a gene. The germline V gene encodes CDR1 SGHDN and CDR2 FVKESK. The CDR3 sequence is CASSRPGTGATNGYTF. CDR3 nucleotides: TGTGCCAGCAGCCGTCCCGGGACAGGGGCTACTAATGGCTACACCTTC.

This clonotype has more than one count but fewer than ten. The chain uses TRBV14 and TRBJ2-7; 14 bases map to TRBD2. CDR1 is SGHDN and CDR2 is FVKESK in the germline V gene. The CDR3 spans 18 residues. Germline trimming cut 4 bases from V and 0 bases from J; bases unmatched to any gene: 8. The CDR3 DNA reads as TGTGCCAGCAGCCTGGGACTAGCGGGGGTGTTTCTCTCCTACGAGCAGTACTTC. Its protein product is CASSLGLAGVFLSYEQYF. The whole variable domain, remainder taken from reference TRBV14 and TRBJ2-7, is EAGVTQFPSHSVIEKGQTVTLRCDPISGHDNLYWYRRVMGKEIKFLLHFVKESKQDESGMPNNRFLAERTGGTYSTLKVQPAELEDSGVYFCASSLGLAGVFLSYEQYFGPGTRLTVT.

The chain recombines TRBV10-3 with TRBJ2-1; TRBD2 matches 8 bases. Germline loops: CDR1 ENHRY, CDR2 SYGVKD. The CDR3 sequence is 14 residues long. V shed 6 bases, J shed 7 bases, and the junction held 8 bases outside the gene matches. CDR3 loop: CAISPGGGLNEQFF. The CDR3 DNA sequence: TGTGCCATCAGCCCTGGCGGGGGGTTGAATGAGCAGTTCTTC.

This clonotype was seen a few times. V is TRBV12-3 or TRBV12-4 and J is TRBJ1-2; weak D call: TRBD1 (5 bases). The length of the CDR3 is 13 residues. Trimming left V 3 bases short and J 8 bases short, with 13 bases between. DNA for the CDR3: TGTGCCAGCAGTTTGAGGCCGCAGGGCGGCTACACCTTC. Residues: CASSLRPQGGYTF.

This clonotype was counted many times. The chain recombines TRBV6-5 with TRBJ1-4; D gene ambiguous. V was cut by 5 bases and J by 3 bases, with 16 bases left in between. The CDR3 totals 16 residues. Germline CDR1 and CDR2: MNHEY and SVGAGI. The CDR3 here is CASSQGSGVANEKLFF. The CDR3 coding sequence is TGTGCCAGCAGTCAAGGTTCCGGGGTAGCTAATGAAAAACTGTTTTTT.

The rearrangement links TRBV5-5 to TRBJ2-7; 8 bases are shared with TRBD1. This CDR3 contains 15 residues. The junction had 11 bases not matched to a gene; V was cut back by 6 bases and J by 3 bases. Germline values: CDR1 SGHKS, CDR2 YYEKEE (reference sequence). The CDR3 sequence is CASNSGQGQFYEQYF. The CDR3 DNA sequence: TGTGCCAGCAACAGCGGACAGGGTCAATTCTACGAGCAGTACTTC. The whole variable domain, remainder taken from reference TRBV5-5 and TRBJ2-7, is DAGVTQSPTHLIKTRGQQVTLRCSPISGHKSVSWYQQVLGQGPQFIFQYYEKEERGRGNFPDRFSARQFPNYSSELNVNALLLGDSALYLCASNSGQGQFYEQYFGPGTRLTVT.

This clonotype was recorded a few times. The chain links TRBV7-9 to TRBJ2-7; no reliable D call. The length of the CDR3 is 12 residues. Trimming shortened V by 2 bases and J by 7 bases, and 9 bases separated the two germline ends. Germline V gene sequence: CDR1 SEHNR, CDR2 FQNEAQ (reference sequence). This chain's CDR3 is CASSLITREQYF. The CDR3 DNA reads TGTGCCAGCAGCTTAATAACCCGGGAGCAGTACTTC.

The sample holds a few counts of this clonotype. The CDR3 sequence: CASRDGSSYNEQFF. CDR3 nucleotide sequence: TGTGCCAGCAGAGACGGTAGCTCCTACAATGAGCAGTTCTTC. The chain recombines TRBV14 with TRBJ2-1; the D is unclear. V was trimmed by 6 bases and J by 0 bases, leaving 9 bases between them. The CDR3 covers 14 residues. Germline values: CDR1 SGHDN, CDR2 FVKESK.

The sample holds a few counts of this clonotype. The chain links TRBV6-2 or TRBV6-3 to TRBJ2-2; D is perhaps TRBD1 or TRBD2 (5 bases each). Germline CDR1 and CDR2: MNHEY and SVGEGT. Trimming took off 6 bases at V and 12 bases at J, with 20 bases between the two ends. This CDR3 has 14 residues. The CDR3 DNA sequence: TGTGCCAGCAGACCGACAGCGGCCCCCAACCAGCTGTTTTTT. Translation: CASRPTAAPNQLFF.

This clonotype was recorded at least ten times. This rearrangement joins TRBV7-2 to TRBJ2-7; D is possibly TRBD1 (6 bases). The length of the CDR3 is 14 residues. Germline loops: CDR1 SGHTA, CDR2 FQGNSA. With 5 bases removed from V and 4 bases from J, the gap between germline ends came to 15 bases. CDR3 protein: CASSNRVGGYEQYF. For the CDR3, the DNA is TGTGCCAGCAGCAACAGGGTCGGTGGATACGAGCAGTACTTC.

This clonotype has more than one count but fewer than ten. The rearrangement links TRBV4-3 to TRBJ2-1; the match to TRBD2 covers 8 bases. The ends lost 1 base at V and 3 bases at J; junction bases unmatched: 8. The germline V gene encodes CDR1 LGHNA and CDR2 YSLEER. The CDR3 is made up of 17 amino acids. CDR3 nucleotide sequence: TGCGCCAGCAGCCAAGCAACGGGGGGGGCCAACTACAATGAGCAGTTCTTC. It encodes CASSQATGGANYNEQFF.

Notes on this clonotype: A much larger clone differs by one base, so this may be a read error. V and J are TRBV7-6 and TRBJ1-1; unclear D gene. Germline CDR1 is SGHVS and CDR2 is FNYEAQ. The CDR3 is made up of 15 amino acids. The CDR3 sequence is CASSPSGSMNTAAFF. The CDR3, as DNA: TGTGCCAGCAGCCCCTCGGGCTCAATGAACACTGCAGCTTTCTTT.

The chain uses TRBV20-1 and TRBJ2-7, with TRBD2 matching over 11 bases. With V trimmed by 0 bases and J by 6 bases, 7 bases remained unmatched. The length of the CDR3 is 15 residues. Germline CDR1 DFQATT, CDR2 SNEGSKA (reference sequence). The chain's CDR3 is CSAREIAGGSGEQYF. As DNA, the CDR3 is TGCAGTGCTAGAGAAATAGCGGGAGGGTCTGGCGAGCAGTACTTC.

This clonotype turned up a few times. V is TRBV6-5 and J is TRBJ2-5; the match to TRBD1 covers 9 bases. There are 15 residues in the CDR3. Germline trimming cut 4 bases from V and 4 bases from J; bases unmatched to any gene: 7. Germline lookup yields CDR1 MNHEY and CDR2 SVGAGI. The DNA of the CDR3 is TGTGCCAGCAGTTTTAGGACAGGGGAGGGAGAGACCCAGTACTTC. Its translation is CASSFRTGEGETQYF.

V is TRBV15 and J is TRBJ1-2, with D possibly matching TRBD1 (5 bases). With 0 bases removed from V and 8 bases from J, the gap between germline ends came to 10 bases. The V gene's germline CDR1 is LNHNV and CDR2 YYDKDF (reference sequence). The CDR3 loop spans 13 amino acids. The CDR3 is CATSRERGAGYTF. CDR3 DNA sequence: TGTGCCACCAGCAGAGAAAGGGGAGCGGGCTACACCTTC.

J is TRBJ2-1 and V is TRBV12-3 or TRBV12-4; D is unclear. This CDR3 is built from 16 residues. Trimming left V 0 bases short and J 0 bases short, with 9 bases between. CDR3 sequence (DNA): TGTGCCAGCAGTTTAGCGCCGAGGTCCTCCTACAATGAGCAGTTCTTC. Protein sequence: CASSLAPRSSYNEQFF.

The chain combines TRBV7-2 with TRBJ2-5, with D uncertain. Germline V gene data show CDR1 as SGHTA and CDR2 as FQGNSA. This CDR3 is 14 amino acids long. V was clipped by 5 bases and J by 4 bases, with 14 bases between them. The CDR3 loop reads CASSPYTRLETQYF. In DNA form, the CDR3 reads TGTGCCAGCAGCCCTTACACGAGGTTAGAGACCCAGTACTTC.

This clonotype has at least ten counts. The chain recombines TRBV28 with TRBJ1-6; 9 bases are a match to TRBD1. V lost 7 bases to trimming and J lost 10 bases; unmatched junction nucleotides: 8. Germline V gene sequence: CDR1 MDHEN, CDR2 SYDVKM. The CDR3 totals 14 residues. CDR3 sequence (DNA): TGTGCCAGCAACTGGGACAGGGCTGGGTCACCCCTCCACTTT. Residues: CASNWDRAGSPLHF.

This clonotype was observed at least ten times. The chain recombines TRBV7-2 with TRBJ1-1; D might be TRBD1 (6 bases). This CDR3 spans 14 amino acids. Per germline, CDR1 SGHTA and CDR2 FQGNSA. V lost 6 bases and J lost 4, with 15 bases in between. CDR3 DNA sequence: TGTGCCAGCAGTCAACAGGGAAAGAGCACTGAAGCTTTCTTT. This translates into CASSQQGKSTEAFF.

The table lists this clonotype with a few counts. The rearrangement uses TRBV6-2 or TRBV6-3 and TRBJ2-7; the match to TRBD2 covers 13 bases. CDR3 size: 16 residues. The germline V gene has CDR1 MNHEY and CDR2 SVGEGT. V gave up 6 bases and J gave up 2 bases; unmatched junction bases: 7. This CDR3 is CASSPLTSGGPYEQYF. The CDR3 DNA follows: TGTGCCAGCAGCCCCCTGACTAGCGGGGGGCCCTACGAGCAGTACTTC.

This clonotype occurred many times. This rearrangement joins TRBV7-9 to TRBJ2-5; D unresolved. Germline loops: CDR1 SEHNR, CDR2 FQNEAQ (reference sequence). CDR3 length: 11 amino acids. Trimming left V 7 bases short and J 1 base short, with 4 bases between. This CDR3 reads CASTIQETQYF. The CDR3 region has the DNA TGTGCCAGCACCATCCAAGAGACCCAGTACTTC.

This clonotype has just a few counts. The chain employs TRBV7-8 and TRBJ2-2; possible D gene TRBD1, 5 bases. V lost 3 bases, J lost 3 bases, and 20 bases lay in between. Germline-derived CDR1 and CDR2 are SGHVS and FQNEAQ. The CDR3 runs to 18 residues. CDR3 region: CASSFGQGRFRHTGELFF. The CDR3 region has the DNA TGTGCCAGCAGCTTCGGGCAGGGCCGGTTTCGTCACACCGGGGAGCTGTTTTTT.

This clonotype showed up many times. V is TRBV12-3 or TRBV12-4 and J is TRBJ2-7; D perhaps matches TRBD2 (5 bases). Trimming removed 3 bases at V and 4 bases at J, with 16 bases between. The CDR3 loop spans 15 amino acids. CDR3 coding DNA: TGTGCCAGCAGTTTTGGCCTAGCTTCGATTTACGAGCAGTACTTC. This translates into CASSFGLASIYEQYF.